This T cell receptor (beta chain) was found in a study of long-term antiretroviral therapy in people with HIV. About the research overall: Earliest sampling preceded the 2015 immediate-ART recommendation by about a decade. Regarding the study as a whole: HIV repertoires showed narrower CDR3 length ranges than controls. Clones expanded before ART dominated the repertoire at all time points.

At survey level, the immunoSEQ assay was run in its v3.0 version. Profiled with immunoSEQ multiplex PCR; TCRdb holds only in-frame clones, not every one. The sample carries 20,000 to 25,000 clones, over 80% recorded once. For this clone: Its target is not known.

The V gene's germline CDR1 is MNHNS and CDR2 SASEGT. Trimming cost V 5 bases and J 3 bases, with 10 bases left between them. CDR3 length: 13 residues. It was in the United States that all participants with HIV were treated. The source of this sequence is a man younger than 45 with HIV. The rearrangement links TRBV6-1 to TRBJ1-1, with D possibly matching TRBD1 (6 bases). The sample was unsorted PBMCs, taken 4.2 to 4.5 years after starting antiretroviral therapy. As DNA, the CDR3 is TGTGCCAGCAGTTGGACAGTCGACACTGAAGCTTTCTTT. Its translation: CASSWTVDTEAFF.